This entry describes one TCR beta chain. Its antigen remains unknown. This entry belongs to a study of breast tumors, draining lymph nodes, adjacent tissues. Broader study findings: Tumor repertoires ranked between lymph nodes and nontumor tissue in diversity, with V and J gene preferences. Data only fit, rather than demonstrated, lymph node origin of most tumor T cells. Luminal-like breast cancer showed significantly greater tumor-nontumor repertoire similarity than basal-like breast cancer did.

Breast cancer patients provided tissue from their axillary draining lymph nodes. TCRdb used MiXCR to reprocess the multiplex PCR reads, holding one entry per CDR3 protein. This sample has 180,000 or so distinct CDR3 sequences, with roughly 29% found just once. Trimming took 3 bases from V and 4 from J; bases not matched to a gene: 6. This CDR3 is 15 amino acids long. Germline V gene data show CDR1 as LNHNV and CDR2 as YYDKDF (reference sequence). The TCR originated in a female donor with breast cancer. Some clones in this sample may be carry-over from other donors' samples. The V gene is TRBV15, the J gene TRBJ1-2; 9 bases are shared with TRBD1. The sequencing input was axillary lymph node tissue. CDR3 sequence (DNA): TGTGCCACCAGCAGTGAAGGGACAGGGCTCTATGGCTACACCTTC. It encodes CATSSEGTGLYGYTF. Full variable domain (missing parts from reference TRBV15 and TRBJ1-2): DAMVIQNPRYQVTQFGKPVTLSCSQTLNHNVMYWYQQKSSQAPKLLFHYYDKDFNNEADTPDNFQSRRPNTSFCFLDIRSPGLGDTAMYLCATSSEGTGLYGYTFGSGTRLTVV.